These 31 T cell receptor beta chains originate from one sample sequenced in a study of human T cells and chemical hapten exposure. One entry per CDR3 protein, called by TCRdb with MiXCR from the RACE reads. The repertoire consists of fewer than 200,000 distinct CDR3 sequences, with approximately 20% occurring once and the leading ten covering approximately 6.7%. Indicated time point: patch test 1, 2 weeks after DPC sensitization. Treatment meaning: therapeutic diphenylcyclopropenone sensitization with weekly scalp DPC. The material was whole blood, obtained in connection with sensitization to the hapten diphenylcyclopropenone (DPC). These receptors were taken from a woman between 45 and 65 years old with alopecia areata. Some clones in this sample may be carry-over from other donors' samples.

The J gene is TRBJ2-6, the V gene TRBV5-1, with D perhaps being TRBD1 or TRBD2 (5 bases each). From germline, CDR1 is SGHRS and CDR2 YFSETQ. The V end was cut by 0 bases, the J end by 0 bases, with 13 bases between. The CDR3 extends over 18 amino acids. The CDR3: CASSLAGTGSSGANVLTF. CDR3 DNA: TGCGCCAGCAGCTTGGCCGGGACGGGTAGCTCTGGGGCCAACGTCCTGACTTTC.

V and J are TRBV6-5 and TRBJ1-2; possibly TRBD1 for D (5 bases). The germline V gene has CDR1 MNHEY and CDR2 SVGAGI. The germline V and J ends were trimmed by 7 bases and 3 bases, with 15 bases remaining between them. CDR3 length: 14 residues. The CDR3: CASTSGGVHYGYTF. As DNA, the CDR3 is TGTGCCAGCACGAGCGGGGGAGTTCACTATGGCTACACCTTC.

This rearrangement joins TRBV2 to TRBJ2-6; 7 bases line up with TRBD1. The germline V gene encodes CDR1 SNHLY and CDR2 FYNNEI. The CDR3 sequence is 15 residues long. The ends lost 6 bases at V and 4 bases at J; junction bases unmatched: 6. The CDR3 is CASSATGRGANVLTF. CDR3 in DNA: TGTGCCAGCAGCGCGACAGGGAGAGGGGCCAACGTCCTGACTTTC. Full variable domain (outside the CDR3, taken from reference TRBV2 and TRBJ2-6): EPEVTQTPSHQVTQMGQEVILRCVPISNHLYFYWYRQILGQKVEFLVSFYNNEISEKSEIFDDQFSVERPDGSNFTLKIRSTKLEDSAMYFCASSATGRGANVLTFGAGSRLTVL.

The V gene is TRBV24-1, the J gene TRBJ2-7; 8 bases are a match to TRBD1. The CDR3 totals 14 residues. V lost 12 bases and J lost 3; bases outside the gene matches: 12. Germline values: CDR1 KGHDR, CDR2 SFDVKD. The CDR3 DNA is TGTGCCTCTCGAGACCGGGACAGGAGCTACGAGCAGTACTTC. It codes for CASRDRDRSYEQYF.

This rearrangement joins TRBV7-2 to TRBJ2-5; 7 nucleotides align to TRBD1. The length of the CDR3 is 13 residues. Germline V gives CDR1 SGHTA, CDR2 FQGNSA. V shed 5 bases, J shed 4 bases, and the junction held 4 bases outside the gene matches. CDR3 loop: CASSQTGVETQYF. CDR3 sequence (DNA): TGTGCCAGCAGCCAAACAGGGGTAGAGACCCAGTACTTC. Based on the CDR3 plus reference TRBV7-2 and TRBJ2-5, the full variable domain is GAGVSQSPSNKVTEKGKDVELRCDPISGHTALYWYRQSLGQGLEFLIYFQGNSAPDKSGLPSDRFSAERTGGSVSTLTIQRTQQEDSAVYLCASSQTGVETQYFGPGTRLLVL.

On this clonotype itself: The junction differs from germline at one of its ends, possibly a read error. This sequence joins TRBV25-1 and TRBJ1-2, with no clear D. Germline CDR1 and CDR2: MGHDK and SYGVNS. This CDR3 has 11 residues. The CDR3 sequence: CASSELYGYNF. The CDR3 coding sequence is TGTGCCAGCAGTGAACTCTATGGCTACAACTTC.

The chain has TRBV4-1 and TRBJ1-6, with D possibly matching TRBD1 (5 bases). Per the germline V gene, CDR1 is MGHRA and CDR2 is YSYEKL. The CDR3 contains 15 residues. Trimming left V 0 bases short and J 7 bases short, with 10 bases between. CDR3 loop: CASSQDRRGNSPLHF. In DNA, the CDR3 is TGCGCCAGCAGCCAAGATCGGCGGGGGAATTCACCCCTCCACTTT.

This clonotype came up a few times. The CDR3 nucleotides read TGCAGTGTCCGGGCCCCTGCGAACACCGGGGAGCTGTTTTTT. Translating it yields CSVRAPANTGELFF. The rearrangement uses TRBV20-1 and TRBJ2-2; no definite D call. Germline CDR1 is DFQATT and CDR2 is SNEGSKA (reference sequence). V dropped 7 bases and J dropped 0 bases, with 12 bases sitting between them. This CDR3 has 14 amino acids.

For this clonotype: Its ends do not fully match the called genes, so a read error is possible. The J gene is TRBJ2-2, the V gene TRBV20-1; D possibly corresponds to TRBD2 (5 bases). The CDR3 extends over 13 amino acids. In germline, CDR1 is DFQATT, CDR2 SNEGSKA (reference sequence). Written as DNA, the CDR3 is TGCAGTGCCCCCCGCAGGTCCACCGGGGAGCAGTTTTTT. Its translation is CSAPRRSTGEQFF.

This clonotype was seen more than once but under ten times. This chain connects TRBV7-7 to TRBJ2-7, with 13 bases fitting TRBD2. CDR1 is SSHAT, CDR2 FNYEAQ, per germline (reference sequence). After removal of 6 bases from V and 0 bases from J, the junction contained 5 bases not matched to a gene. This CDR3 is built from 16 residues. CDR3 amino acids: CASSPGLAGSSYEQYF. CDR3 nucleotide sequence: TGTGCCAGCAGTCCGGGACTAGCGGGGAGCTCCTACGAGCAGTACTTC.

This chain uses TRBV20-1 with TRBJ2-3; a weak D match, TRBD2 (5 bases). Germline CDR1 is DFQATT and CDR2 is SNEGSKA (reference sequence). The CDR3 spans 14 residues. The chain's CDR3 is CSGERAPGTDTQYF. CDR3 nucleotide sequence: TGCAGCGGAGAGAGGGCGCCGGGCACAGATACGCAGTATTTT.

V and J are TRBV20-1 and TRBJ1-1; 11 positions agree with TRBD1. J lost 5 bases, V lost 6 bases, and 11 bases had no gene match. Germline-derived CDR1 and CDR2 are DFQATT and SNEGSKA (reference sequence). This CDR3 contains 15 residues. The CDR3 loop is CSARRTGGWRTEAFF. Written as DNA, the CDR3 is TGCAGTGCAAGACGGACAGGGGGCTGGAGGACTGAAGCTTTCTTT.

This clonotype was counted a few times. This chain links TRBV5-1 with TRBJ2-1, with 9 positions matching TRBD1. V shed 2 bases and J 9 bases; nucleotides not matched to a gene: 9. Germline V gene data show CDR1 as SGHRS and CDR2 as YFSETQ. There are 15 residues in the CDR3. The CDR3 nucleotides are TGCGCCAGCAGCTTAGGTGGGACAGGGAGTGGTGAGCAGTTCTTC. This gives the protein CASSLGGTGSGEQFF.

This clonotype was observed a few times. The V call is TRBV29-1, the J call TRBJ1-2; no reliable D call. In germline, CDR1 is SQVTM, CDR2 ANQGSEA. The V and J ends lost 0 bases and 8 bases respectively, with 16 bases between them. The CDR3 length is 14 residues. The CDR3 region is CSVEDRIMRKGYTF. CDR3 bases: TGCAGCGTTGAAGATAGGATCATGCGGAAGGGCTACACCTTC. Using reference TRBV29-1 and TRBJ1-2 for the parts outside the CDR3, the full variable domain is SAVISQKPSRDICQRGTSLTIQCQVDSQVTMMFWYRQQPGQSLTLIATANQGSEATYESGFVIDKFPISRPNLTFSTLTVSNMSPEDSSIYLCSVEDRIMRKGYTFGSGTRLTVV.

This clonotype was counted only a few times. This chain joins TRBV6-5 and TRBJ1-1, with D tentatively TRBD1 (6 bases). Germline V gene lookup returns CDR1 MNHEY and CDR2 SVGAGI. Deletions cut 7 bases from V and 2 bases from J, with 17 bases between. This CDR3 is built from 15 residues. The CDR3 bases are TGTGCCAGCACCATCGGGGGGCAGTTAAACACTGAAGCTTTCTTT. Encoded protein: CASTIGGQLNTEAFF.

The chain links TRBV11-2 to TRBJ2-7, with 7 bases fitting TRBD1. The J segment lost 3 bases and the V segment lost 0 bases, leaving 5 bases of the junction unmatched. The germline CDR1 and CDR2 sequences are SGHAT and FQNNGV. The CDR3 consists of 15 residues. The CDR3 DNA sequence: TGTGCCAGCAGCTTAGACCCGGGACAGATCTACGAGCAGTACTTC. Translation gives CASSLDPGQIYEQYF.

The genes are TRBV5-1 and TRBJ2-1; TRBD1 matches at 7 bases. There are 15 residues in the CDR3. With 4 bases clipped from V and 0 bases from J, the junction kept 4 bases outside the gene matches. Per the germline V gene, CDR1 is SGHRS and CDR2 is YFSETQ. The CDR3 DNA follows: TGCGCCAGCAGCGAATCAGGGGGCTCCTACAATGAGCAGTTCTTC. It specifies CASSESGGSYNEQFF.

This clonotype was observed a few times. This chain uses TRBV10-3 with TRBJ1-6, with D perhaps TRBD1 (6 bases). This CDR3 has 16 residues. CDR1 and CDR2 (germline): ENHRY, SYGVKD. Trimming left V 2 bases short and J 9 bases short, with 17 bases between. The CDR3 nucleotides are TGTGCCATCAGTGAGCCCTCGTCGGGGGCAAGTTCACCCCTCCACTTT. This sequence encodes CAISEPSSGASSPLHF.

DNA of the CDR3: TGTGCCAGCAGCTTGGGGGGACATAGCTCCTACAATGAGCAGTTCTTC. Encoded protein: CASSLGGHSSYNEQFF. V is TRBV5-6 and J is TRBJ2-1; TRBD1 might be the D (6 bases). V lost 0 bases, J lost 0 bases, and 10 bases lay in between. Germline V gene data show CDR1 as SGHDT and CDR2 as YYEEEE. The CDR3 consists of 16 residues.

This clonotype was seen many times. The J gene is TRBJ2-7, the V gene TRBV2, with D uncertain. V was trimmed by 3 bases and J by 3 bases, leaving 9 bases between them. Germline V gives CDR1 SNHLY, CDR2 FYNNEI. The CDR3 is made up of 13 amino acids. The CDR3 loop reads CASSDMNNYEQYF. In DNA form, the CDR3 reads TGTGCCAGCAGTGATATGAATAACTACGAGCAGTACTTC. Drawing the rest from reference TRBV2 and TRBJ2-7, the complete variable domain is EPEVTQTPSHQVTQMGQEVILRCVPISNHLYFYWYRQILGQKVEFLVSFYNNEISEKSEIFDDQFSVERPDGSNFTLKIRSTKLEDSAMYFCASSDMNNYEQYFGPGTRLTVT.

This chain joins TRBV15 and TRBJ2-7; TRBD2 aligns across 8 bases. Per the germline V gene, CDR1 is LNHNV and CDR2 is YYDKDF (reference sequence). The V and J ends lost 1 base and 0 bases, in that order; junction bases with no gene match: 2. The CDR3 spans 15 residues. CDR3 DNA: TGTGCCACCAGCAGAGGTAGCGGGGCCTCCTACGAGCAGTACTTC. It translates to CATSRGSGASYEQYF.

The chain recombines TRBV7-9 with TRBJ1-3; weak D call: TRBD1 (6 bases). This CDR3 spans 15 amino acids. Germline V gives CDR1 SEHNR, CDR2 FQNEAQ (reference sequence). Trimming pared 5 bases from V and 2 bases from J, leaving 13 bases between. The CDR3 here is CASSPLGATGNTIYF. The CDR3, as DNA: TGTGCCAGCAGCCCACTGGGGGCCACTGGAAACACCATATATTTT.

The gene calls are TRBV7-9 and TRBJ1-1; D possibly corresponds to TRBD1 (5 bases). V lost 4 bases and J lost 0, with 12 bases in between. The CDR3 contains 15 residues. In germline, CDR1 is SEHNR, CDR2 FQNEAQ (reference sequence). The CDR3 loop reads CASSSSGQLNTEAFF. In DNA form, the CDR3 reads TGTGCCAGCAGCTCCTCAGGACAACTGAACACTGAAGCTTTCTTT.

This clonotype was seen only a few times. The chain links TRBV7-2 to TRBJ2-1; the D gene is possibly TRBD2 (6 bases). CDR1 and CDR2 from the germline V gene are SGHTA and FQGNSA. V lost 1 base and J 0 bases, leaving 16 bases between the germline ends. The CDR3 is made up of 18 amino acids. For the CDR3, the DNA is TGTGCCAGCAGCTTAGGAGCGGGCTTGGGGACCTCCTACAATGAGCAGTTCTTC. Amino acid sequence: CASSLGAGLGTSYNEQFF.

This clonotype was counted only a few times. The CDR3 DNA is TGTGCCAGCAGCCAAGAGCTGAGGGCCAACGAGCAGTACTTC. This codes for CASSQELRANEQYF. The V and J genes are TRBV3-1 and TRBJ2-7; perhaps TRBD2 as D (5 bases). Trimming took 0 bases from V and 5 from J, leaving 11 bases between them. This CDR3 comprises 14 residues. Germline V gene data show CDR1 as LGHDT and CDR2 as YNNKEL (reference sequence).

The rearrangement links TRBV6-5 to TRBJ1-2, with a possible D match to TRBD1 (5 bases). The germline V gene has CDR1 MNHEY and CDR2 SVGAGI. The V end lost 2 bases, the J end lost 8 bases, and 15 bases lay between the germline ends. CDR3 size: 14 residues. DNA of the CDR3: TGTGCCAGCAGTTACCAGACAAGGGGCGGCGGCTACACCTTC. It specifies CASSYQTRGGGYTF.

The chain recombines TRBV7-2 with TRBJ2-5; 10 positions match TRBD2. This CDR3 comprises 16 residues. From germline, CDR1 is SGHTA and CDR2 FQGNSA. Trimming took 0 bases from V and 4 from J; bases not matched to a gene: 5. CDR3 amino acids: CASSLARASGRETQYF. The DNA for the CDR3 is TGTGCCAGCAGCTTAGCCCGGGCTAGCGGGAGAGAGACCCAGTACTTC.

J is TRBJ2-3 and V is TRBV18; 8 bases agree with TRBD1. Germline assignment: CDR1 KGHSH and CDR2 LQKENI. The CDR3 is 15 amino acids. The J segment lost 2 bases and the V segment lost 4 bases, leaving 5 bases of the junction unmatched. Here the CDR3 reads CASSLWDRLTDTQYF. Here the CDR3 DNA reads TGTGCCAGCTCACTGTGGGACAGGCTCACAGATACGCAGTATTTT.

The rearrangement links TRBV18 to TRBJ1-3; D unresolved. Germline loops: CDR1 KGHSH, CDR2 LQKENI. V lost 2 bases, J lost 0 bases, and 8 bases lay in between. This CDR3 spans 15 amino acids. CDR3 DNA sequence: TGTGCCAGCTCACCATTTAAGGACTCTGGAAACACCATATATTTT. Amino acid sequence: CASSPFKDSGNTIYF.

V gene TRBV2 combines with J gene TRBJ1-1; possibly TRBD1 for D (5 bases). The germline V and J ends were trimmed by 2 bases and 4 bases, with 11 bases remaining between them. The CDR3 has 14 amino acids. Germline CDR1 reads SNHLY; CDR2 reads FYNNEI. CDR3 in DNA: TGTGCCAGCAGTGAACGGCGGGGGTCCACTGAAGCTTTCTTT. It is translated as CASSERRGSTEAFF.

This chain links TRBV12-3 or TRBV12-4 with TRBJ2-1, with 8 bases lining up with TRBD2. The CDR3 consists of 15 residues. The V segment lost 7 bases and the J segment 6 bases; nucleotides outside the gene matches: 11. The CDR3: CASTQSGSPVNEQFF. The DNA for the CDR3 is TGTGCCAGCACCCAAAGCGGGAGTCCTGTCAATGAGCAGTTCTTC.